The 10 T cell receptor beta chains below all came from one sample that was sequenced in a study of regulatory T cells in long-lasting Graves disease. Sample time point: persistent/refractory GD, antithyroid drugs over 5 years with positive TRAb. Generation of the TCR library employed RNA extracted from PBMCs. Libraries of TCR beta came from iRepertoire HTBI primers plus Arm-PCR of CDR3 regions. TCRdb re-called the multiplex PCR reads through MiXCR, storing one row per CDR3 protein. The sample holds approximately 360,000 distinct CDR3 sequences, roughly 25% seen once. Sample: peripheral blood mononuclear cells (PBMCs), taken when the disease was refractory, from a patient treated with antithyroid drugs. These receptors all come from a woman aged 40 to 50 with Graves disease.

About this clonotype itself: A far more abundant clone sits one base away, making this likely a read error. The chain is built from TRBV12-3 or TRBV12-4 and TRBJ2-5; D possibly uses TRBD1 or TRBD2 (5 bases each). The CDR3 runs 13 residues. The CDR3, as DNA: TGTGCCAGTGAAAGGGACCACCTAGAGGCCCAGTACTTC. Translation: CASERDHLEAQYF.

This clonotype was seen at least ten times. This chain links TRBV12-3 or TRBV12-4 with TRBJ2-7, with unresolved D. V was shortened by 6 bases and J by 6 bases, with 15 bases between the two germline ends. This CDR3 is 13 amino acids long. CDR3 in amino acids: CASSPRQNSEQYF. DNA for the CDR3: TGTGCCAGCAGCCCTCGCCAGAATAGCGAGCAGTACTTC.

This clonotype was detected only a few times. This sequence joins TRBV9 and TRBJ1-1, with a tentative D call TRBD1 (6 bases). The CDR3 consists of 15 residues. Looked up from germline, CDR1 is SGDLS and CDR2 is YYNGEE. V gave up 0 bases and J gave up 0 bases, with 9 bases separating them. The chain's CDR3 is CASSVGDTLNTEAFF. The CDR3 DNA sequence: TGTGCCAGCAGCGTAGGGGACACCTTGAACACTGAAGCTTTCTTT.

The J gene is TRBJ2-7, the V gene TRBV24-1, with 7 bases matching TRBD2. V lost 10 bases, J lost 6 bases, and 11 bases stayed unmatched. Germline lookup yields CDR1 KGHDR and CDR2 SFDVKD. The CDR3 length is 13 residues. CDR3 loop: CATEPRTGGEQYF. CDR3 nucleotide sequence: TGTGCCACTGAACCCCGGACGGGGGGCGAGCAGTACTTC.

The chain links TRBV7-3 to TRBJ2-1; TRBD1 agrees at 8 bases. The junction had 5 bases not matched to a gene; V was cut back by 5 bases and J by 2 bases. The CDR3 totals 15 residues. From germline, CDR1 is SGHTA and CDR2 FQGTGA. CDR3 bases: TGTGCCAGCAGCCCCGGGACAGGTCCCTACAATGAGCAGTTCTTC. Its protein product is CASSPGTGPYNEQFF.

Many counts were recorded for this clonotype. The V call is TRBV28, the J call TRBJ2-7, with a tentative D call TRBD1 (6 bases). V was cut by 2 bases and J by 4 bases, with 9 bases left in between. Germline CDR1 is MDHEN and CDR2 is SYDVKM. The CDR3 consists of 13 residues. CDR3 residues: CASSLPTGYEQYF. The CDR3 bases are TGTGCCAGCAGTTTACCCACAGGGTACGAGCAGTACTTC.

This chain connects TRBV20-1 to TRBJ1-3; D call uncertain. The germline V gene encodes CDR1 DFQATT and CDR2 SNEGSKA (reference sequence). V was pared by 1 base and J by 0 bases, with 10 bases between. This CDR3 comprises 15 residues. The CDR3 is CSARGWGFSGNTIYF. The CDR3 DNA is TGCAGTGCTAGAGGGTGGGGTTTCTCTGGAAACACCATATATTTT.

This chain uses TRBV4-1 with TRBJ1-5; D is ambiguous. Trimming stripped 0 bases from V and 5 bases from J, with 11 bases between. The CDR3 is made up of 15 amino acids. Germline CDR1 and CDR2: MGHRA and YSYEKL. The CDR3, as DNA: TGCGCCAGCAGCCAAGATCGAGTCATCTATCAGCCCCAGCATTTT. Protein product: CASSQDRVIYQPQHF.

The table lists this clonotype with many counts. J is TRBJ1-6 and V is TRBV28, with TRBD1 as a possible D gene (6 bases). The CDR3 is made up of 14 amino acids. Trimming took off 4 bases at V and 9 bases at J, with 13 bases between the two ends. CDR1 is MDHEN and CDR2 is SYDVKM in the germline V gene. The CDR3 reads CASSSAQGTSPLHF. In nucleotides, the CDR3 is TGTGCCAGCAGTTCCGCCCAGGGGACTTCACCCCTCCACTTT.

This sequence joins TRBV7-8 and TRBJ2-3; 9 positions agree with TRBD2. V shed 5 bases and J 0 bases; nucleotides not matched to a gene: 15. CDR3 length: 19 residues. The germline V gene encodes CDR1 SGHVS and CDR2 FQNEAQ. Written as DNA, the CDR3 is TGTGCCAGCAGCCTTCTCGGGGTAGCGGGAGCCTATAGCACAGATACGCAGTATTTT. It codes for CASSLLGVAGAYSTDTQYF.